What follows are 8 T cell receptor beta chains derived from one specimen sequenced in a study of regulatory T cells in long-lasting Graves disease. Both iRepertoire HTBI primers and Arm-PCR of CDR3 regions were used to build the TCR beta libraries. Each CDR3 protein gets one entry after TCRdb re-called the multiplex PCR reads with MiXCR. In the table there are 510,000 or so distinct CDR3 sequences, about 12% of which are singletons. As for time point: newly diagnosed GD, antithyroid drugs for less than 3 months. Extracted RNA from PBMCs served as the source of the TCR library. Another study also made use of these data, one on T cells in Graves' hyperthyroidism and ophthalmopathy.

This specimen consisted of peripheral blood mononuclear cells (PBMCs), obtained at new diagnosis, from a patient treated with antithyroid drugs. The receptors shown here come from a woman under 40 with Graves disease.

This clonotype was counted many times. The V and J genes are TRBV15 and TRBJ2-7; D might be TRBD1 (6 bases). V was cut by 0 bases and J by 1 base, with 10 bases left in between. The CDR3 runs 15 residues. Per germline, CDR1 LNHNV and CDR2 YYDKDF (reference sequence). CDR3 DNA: TGTGCCACCAGCAGAGAGGGGGCGTCATCCTACGAGCAGTACTTC. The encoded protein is CATSREGASSYEQYF. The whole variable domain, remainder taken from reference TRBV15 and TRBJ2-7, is DAMVIQNPRYQVTQFGKPVTLSCSQTLNHNVMYWYQQKSSQAPKLLFHYYDKDFNNEADTPDNFQSRRPNTSFCFLDIRSPGLGDTAMYLCATSREGASSYEQYFGPGTRLTVT.

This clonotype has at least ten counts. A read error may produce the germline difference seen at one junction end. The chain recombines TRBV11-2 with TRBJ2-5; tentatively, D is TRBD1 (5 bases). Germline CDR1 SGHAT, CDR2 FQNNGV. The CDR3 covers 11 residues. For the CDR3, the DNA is TGTGCCAGCAGACCAGGGATCTCCTCTCAATTC. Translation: CASRPGISSQF. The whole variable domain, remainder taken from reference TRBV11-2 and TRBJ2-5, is EAGVAQSPRYKIIEKRQSVAFWCNPISGHATLYWYQQILGQGPKLLIQFQNNGVVDDSQLPKDRFSAERLKGVDSTLKIQPAKLEDSAVYLCASRPGISSQFGPGTRLLVL.

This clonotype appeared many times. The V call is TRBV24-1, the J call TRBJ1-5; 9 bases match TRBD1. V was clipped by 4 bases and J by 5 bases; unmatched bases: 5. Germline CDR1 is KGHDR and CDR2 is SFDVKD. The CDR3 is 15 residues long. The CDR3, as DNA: TGTGCCACCAGTGACCCTAGACAGGGGGATCAGCCCCAGCATTTT. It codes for CATSDPRQGDQPQHF.

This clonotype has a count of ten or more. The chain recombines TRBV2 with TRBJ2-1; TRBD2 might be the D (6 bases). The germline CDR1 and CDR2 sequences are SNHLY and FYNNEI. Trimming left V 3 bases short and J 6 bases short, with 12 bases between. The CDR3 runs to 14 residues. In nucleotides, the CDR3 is TGTGCCAGCAGTGAGCGGGATGGTGTCAATGAGCAGTTCTTC. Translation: CASSERDGVNEQFF.

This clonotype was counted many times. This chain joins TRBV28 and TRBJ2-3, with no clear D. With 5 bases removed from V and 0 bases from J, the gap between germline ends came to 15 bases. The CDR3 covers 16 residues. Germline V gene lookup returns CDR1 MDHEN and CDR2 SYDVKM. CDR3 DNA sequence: TGTGCCAGCAGTCCCAGACGAGCTGCTAGCACAGATACGCAGTATTTT. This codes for CASSPRRAASTDTQYF.

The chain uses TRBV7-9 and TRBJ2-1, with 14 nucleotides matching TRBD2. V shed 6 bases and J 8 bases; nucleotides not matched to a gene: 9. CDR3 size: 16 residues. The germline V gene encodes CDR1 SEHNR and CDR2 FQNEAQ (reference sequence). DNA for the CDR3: TGTGCCAGCAGTCAGGGACTAGCGGGAGTTCGGCATGAGCAGTTCTTC. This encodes CASSQGLAGVRHEQFF.

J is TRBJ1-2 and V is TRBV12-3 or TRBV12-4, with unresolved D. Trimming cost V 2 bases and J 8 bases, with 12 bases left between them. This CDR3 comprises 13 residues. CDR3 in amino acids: CASSLRTPGGYTF. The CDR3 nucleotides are TGTGCCAGCAGTTTAAGAACCCCAGGAGGCTACACCTTC.

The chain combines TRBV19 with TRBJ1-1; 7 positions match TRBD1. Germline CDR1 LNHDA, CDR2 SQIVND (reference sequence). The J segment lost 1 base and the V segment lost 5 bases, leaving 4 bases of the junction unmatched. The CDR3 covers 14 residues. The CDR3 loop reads CASSWDSQNTEAFF. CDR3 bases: TGTGCCAGTAGTTGGGACAGCCAGAACACTGAAGCTTTCTTT.